This T cell receptor (beta chain) was captured in a study of identical twins. Overall study findings and caveats: Cross-sectional statistics, not tracking of the same donors, supported the conclusions.

CDR1 and CDR2 (germline): SGHTA, FQGNSA. Trimming removed 1 base from V and 5 bases from J; junction bases left unmatched: 7. The CDR3 loop spans 15 amino acids. TCRdb re-called the 5' RACE reads with MiXCR, one entry per CDR3 protein. The sample comprises 500,000 or so distinct CDR3 sequences, 11% to 15% of which are singletons, and 0.5% to 0.65% rests with the top ten. In regard to this clonotype: Its antigen is not identified.

This sample was also put to use in a study of yellow fever vaccine responses in identical twins. That investigation notes: Reportedly, twins showed a vaccine T cell response that looked partly convergent and partly personalized.

The chain employs TRBV7-2 and TRBJ2-5; TRBD1 matches 7 bases. The sequence derives from a woman aged 18-29 years in good health. The sample taken for sequencing was CD4+ T cells sorted from blood. The CDR3, as DNA: TGTGCCAGCAGCTTAGATGCCTTCAGGGGGGAGACCCAGTACTTC. Its protein is CASSLDAFRGETQYF.